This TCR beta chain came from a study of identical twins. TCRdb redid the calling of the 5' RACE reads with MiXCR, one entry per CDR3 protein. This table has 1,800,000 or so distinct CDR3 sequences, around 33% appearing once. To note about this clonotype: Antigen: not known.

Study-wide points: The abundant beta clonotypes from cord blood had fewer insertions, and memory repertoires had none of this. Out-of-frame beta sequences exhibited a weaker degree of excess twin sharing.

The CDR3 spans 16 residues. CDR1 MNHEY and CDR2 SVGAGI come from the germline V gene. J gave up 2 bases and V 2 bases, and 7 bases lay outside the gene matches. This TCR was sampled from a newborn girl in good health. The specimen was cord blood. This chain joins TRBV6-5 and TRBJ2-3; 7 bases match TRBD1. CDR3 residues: CASSYETGSVTDTQYF. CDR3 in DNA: TGTGCCAGCAGTTACGAGACAGGGTCGGTCACAGATACGCAGTATTTT.